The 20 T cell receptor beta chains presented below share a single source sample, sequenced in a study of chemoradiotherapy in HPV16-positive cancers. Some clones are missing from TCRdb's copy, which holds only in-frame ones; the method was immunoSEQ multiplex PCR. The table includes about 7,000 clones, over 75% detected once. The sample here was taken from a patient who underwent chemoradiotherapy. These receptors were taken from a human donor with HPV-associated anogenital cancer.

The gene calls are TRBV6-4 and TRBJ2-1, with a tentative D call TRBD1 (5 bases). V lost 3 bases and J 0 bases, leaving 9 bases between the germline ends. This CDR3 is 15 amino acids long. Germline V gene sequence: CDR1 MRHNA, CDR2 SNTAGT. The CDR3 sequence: CASSERTNSYNEQFF. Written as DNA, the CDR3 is TGTGCCAGCAGTGAAAGGACAAACTCCTACAATGAGCAGTTCTTC.

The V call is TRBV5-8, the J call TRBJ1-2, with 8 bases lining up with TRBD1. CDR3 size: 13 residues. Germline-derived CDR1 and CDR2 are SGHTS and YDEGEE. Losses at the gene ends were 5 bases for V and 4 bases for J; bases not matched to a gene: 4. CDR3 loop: CASRHGQGYGYTF. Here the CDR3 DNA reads TGTGCCAGCAGGCATGGACAGGGCTATGGCTACACCTTC.

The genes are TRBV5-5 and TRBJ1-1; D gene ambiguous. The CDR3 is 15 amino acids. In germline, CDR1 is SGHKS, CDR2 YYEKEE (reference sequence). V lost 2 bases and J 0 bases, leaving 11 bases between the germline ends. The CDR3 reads CASSFSWTMNTEAFF. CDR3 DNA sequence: TGTGCCAGCAGCTTCTCATGGACCATGAACACTGAAGCTTTCTTT.

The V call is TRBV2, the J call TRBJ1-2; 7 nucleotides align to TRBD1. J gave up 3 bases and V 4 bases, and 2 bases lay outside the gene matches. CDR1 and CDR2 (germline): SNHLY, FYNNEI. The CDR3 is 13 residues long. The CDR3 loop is CASSGQGDYGYTF. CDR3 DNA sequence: TGTGCCAGCAGTGGACAGGGAGACTATGGCTACACCTTC.

The CDR3 protein is CASSWYQGVNEQFF. DNA of the CDR3: TGTGCCAGCAGTTGGTACCAGGGGGTGAATGAGCAGTTCTTC. V gene TRBV6-1 combines with J gene TRBJ2-1; 7 nucleotides match TRBD1. V shed 5 bases and J 7 bases; nucleotides not matched to a gene: 8. The germline V gene has CDR1 MNHNS and CDR2 SASEGT. The length of the CDR3 is 14 residues.

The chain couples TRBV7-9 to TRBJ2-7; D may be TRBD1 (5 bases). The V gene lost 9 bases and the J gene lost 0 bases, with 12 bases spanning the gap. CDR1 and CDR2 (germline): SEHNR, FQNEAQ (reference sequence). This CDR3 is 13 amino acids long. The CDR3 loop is CARTGPSSYEQYF. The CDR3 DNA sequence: TGTGCCAGAACAGGTCCGAGCTCCTACGAGCAGTACTTC.

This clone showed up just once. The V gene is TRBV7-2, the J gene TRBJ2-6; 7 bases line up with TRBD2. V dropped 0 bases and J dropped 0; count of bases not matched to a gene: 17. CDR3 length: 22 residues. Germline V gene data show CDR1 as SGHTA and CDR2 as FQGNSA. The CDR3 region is CASSLAKVGGKGLGSGANVLTF. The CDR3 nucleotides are TGTGCCAGCAGCTTAGCGAAGGTGGGAGGGAAGGGACTTGGCTCTGGGGCCAACGTCCTGACTTTC.

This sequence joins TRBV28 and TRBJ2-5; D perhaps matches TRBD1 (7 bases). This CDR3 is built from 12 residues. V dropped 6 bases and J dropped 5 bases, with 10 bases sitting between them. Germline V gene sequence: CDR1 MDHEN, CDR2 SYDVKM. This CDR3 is CASSQGGETQYF. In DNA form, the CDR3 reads TGTGCCAGCAGCCAGGGGGGTGAGACCCAGTACTTC.

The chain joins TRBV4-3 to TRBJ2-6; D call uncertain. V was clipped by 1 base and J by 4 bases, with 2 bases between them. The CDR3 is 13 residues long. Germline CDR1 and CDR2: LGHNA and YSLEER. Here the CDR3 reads CASSQGGANVLTF. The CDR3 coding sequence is TGCGCCAGCAGCCAAGGAGGGGCCAACGTCCTGACTTTC.

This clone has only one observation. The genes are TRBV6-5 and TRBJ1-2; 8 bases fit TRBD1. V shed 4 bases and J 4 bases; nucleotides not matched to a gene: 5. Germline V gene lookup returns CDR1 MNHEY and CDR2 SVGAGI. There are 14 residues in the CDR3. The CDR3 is CASSLGQGGYGYTF. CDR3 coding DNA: TGTGCCAGCAGTTTAGGACAGGGTGGCTATGGCTACACCTTC.

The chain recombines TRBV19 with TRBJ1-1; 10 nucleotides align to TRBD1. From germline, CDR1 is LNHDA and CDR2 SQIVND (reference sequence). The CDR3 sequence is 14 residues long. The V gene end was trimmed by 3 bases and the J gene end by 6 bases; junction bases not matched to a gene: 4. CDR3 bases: TGTGCCAGTAGTATCGACAGGGGGCCGGCTGAAGCTTTCTTT. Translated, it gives CASSIDRGPAEAFF.

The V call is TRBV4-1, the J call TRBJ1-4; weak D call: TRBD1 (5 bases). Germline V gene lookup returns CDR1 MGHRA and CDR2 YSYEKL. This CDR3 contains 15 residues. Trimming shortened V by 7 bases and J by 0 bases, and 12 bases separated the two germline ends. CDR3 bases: TGCGCCAGCATGGGGGAGCTCGCAACTAATGAAAAACTGTTTTTT. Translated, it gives CASMGELATNEKLFF.

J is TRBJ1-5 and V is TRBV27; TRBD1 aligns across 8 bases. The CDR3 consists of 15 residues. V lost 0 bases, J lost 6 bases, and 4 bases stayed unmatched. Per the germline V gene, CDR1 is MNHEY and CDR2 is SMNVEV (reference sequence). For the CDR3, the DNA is TGTGCCAGCAGTTTATCACGGACAGGGCCTCAGCCCCAGCATTTT. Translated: CASSLSRTGPQPQHF.

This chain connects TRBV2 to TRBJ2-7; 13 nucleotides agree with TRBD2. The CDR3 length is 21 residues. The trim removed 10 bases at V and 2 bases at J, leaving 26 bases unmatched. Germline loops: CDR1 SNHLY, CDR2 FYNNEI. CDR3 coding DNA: TGTGCCACTCGGGACAAGGGGCCCTCATGGACTAGCGGGAGACTGACCTACGAGCAGTACTTC. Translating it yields CATRDKGPSWTSGRLTYEQYF.

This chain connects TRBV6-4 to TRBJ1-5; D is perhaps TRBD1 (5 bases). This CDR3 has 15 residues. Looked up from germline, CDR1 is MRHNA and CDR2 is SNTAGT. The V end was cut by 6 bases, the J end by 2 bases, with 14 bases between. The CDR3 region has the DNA TGTGCCAGCAGGAGGAAGAGGGGCGGCAATCAGCCCCAGCATTTT. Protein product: CASRRKRGGNQPQHF.

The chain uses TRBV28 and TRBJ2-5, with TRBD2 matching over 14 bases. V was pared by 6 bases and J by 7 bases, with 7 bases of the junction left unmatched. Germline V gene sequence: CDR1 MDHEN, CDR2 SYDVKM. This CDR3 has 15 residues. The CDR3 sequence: CASSPRLAGGWTQYF. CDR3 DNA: TGTGCCAGCAGCCCCAGACTAGCGGGGGGGTGGACCCAGTACTTC.

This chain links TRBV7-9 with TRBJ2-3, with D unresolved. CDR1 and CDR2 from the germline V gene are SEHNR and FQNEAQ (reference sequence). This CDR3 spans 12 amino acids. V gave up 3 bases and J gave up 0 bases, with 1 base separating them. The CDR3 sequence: CASSLSTDTQYF. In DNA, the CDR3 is TGTGCCAGCAGCTTGAGCACAGATACGCAGTATTTT.

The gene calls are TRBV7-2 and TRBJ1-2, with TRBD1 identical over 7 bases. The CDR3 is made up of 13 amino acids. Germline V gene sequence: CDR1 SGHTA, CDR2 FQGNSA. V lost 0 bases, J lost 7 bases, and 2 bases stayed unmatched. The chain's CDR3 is CASSLAGGAGYTF. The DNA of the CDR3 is TGTGCCAGCAGCTTAGCAGGGGGCGCTGGCTACACCTTC.

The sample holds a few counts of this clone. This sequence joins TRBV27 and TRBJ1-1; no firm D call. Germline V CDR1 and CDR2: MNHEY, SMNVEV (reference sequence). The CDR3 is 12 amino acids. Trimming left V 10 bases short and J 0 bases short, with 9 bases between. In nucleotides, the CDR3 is TGTGCCACCGGTTCCGTGAACACTGAAGCTTTCTTT. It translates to CATGSVNTEAFF.

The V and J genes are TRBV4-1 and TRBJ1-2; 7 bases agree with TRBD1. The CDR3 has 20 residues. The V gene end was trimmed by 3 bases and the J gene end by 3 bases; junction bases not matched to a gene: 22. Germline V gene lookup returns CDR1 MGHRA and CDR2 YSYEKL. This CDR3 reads CASSQATSGRVKGGDYGYTF. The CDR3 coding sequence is TGCGCCAGCAGCCAGGCAACTTCAGGCAGGGTAAAAGGGGGCGACTATGGCTACACCTTC.